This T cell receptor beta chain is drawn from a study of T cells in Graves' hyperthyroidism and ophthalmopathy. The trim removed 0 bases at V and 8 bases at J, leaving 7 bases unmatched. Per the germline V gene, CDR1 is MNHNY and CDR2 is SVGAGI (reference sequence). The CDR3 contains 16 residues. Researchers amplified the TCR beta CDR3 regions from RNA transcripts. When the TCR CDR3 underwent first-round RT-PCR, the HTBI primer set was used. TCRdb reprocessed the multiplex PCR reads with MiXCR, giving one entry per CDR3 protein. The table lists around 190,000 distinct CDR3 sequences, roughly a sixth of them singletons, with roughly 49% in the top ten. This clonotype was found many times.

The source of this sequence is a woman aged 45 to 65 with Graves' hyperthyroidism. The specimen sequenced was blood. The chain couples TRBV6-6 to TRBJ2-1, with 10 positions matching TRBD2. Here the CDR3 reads CASSYSWLAGVHEQFF. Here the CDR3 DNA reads TGTGCCAGCAGTTACTCCTGGCTAGCGGGAGTGCATGAGCAGTTCTTC.